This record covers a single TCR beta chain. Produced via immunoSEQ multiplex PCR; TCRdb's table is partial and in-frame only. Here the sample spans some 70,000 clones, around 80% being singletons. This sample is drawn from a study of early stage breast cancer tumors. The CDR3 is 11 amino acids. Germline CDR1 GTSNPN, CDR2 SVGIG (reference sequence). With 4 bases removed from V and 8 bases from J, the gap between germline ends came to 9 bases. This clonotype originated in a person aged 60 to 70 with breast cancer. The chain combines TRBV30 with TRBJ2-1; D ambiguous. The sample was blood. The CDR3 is CAWKGIYEQFF. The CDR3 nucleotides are TGTGCCTGGAAGGGTATTTATGAGCAGTTCTTC.